The clone carrying this T cell receptor beta chain occurred many times. Its target is unknown. This specimen comes from a study of CD8 T cells in ankylosing spondylitis. TCRdb redid the calling of the 5' RACE reads with MiXCR, one entry per CDR3 protein. The sample has around 180,000 distinct CDR3 sequences, approximately 18% seen once; the top ten hold around 4.1%. Overall study findings and caveats: In ankylosing spondylitis blood, a motif of roughly 8 highly homologous TCR beta variants appeared characteristic.

The V end lost 8 bases, the J end lost 0 bases, and 11 bases lay between the germline ends. The CDR3 consists of 14 residues. Germline V gene data show CDR1 as ENHRY and CDR2 as SYGVKD. This receptor was obtained from a male donor aged 10-29 years with ankylosing spondylitis or in good health (not recorded which). Sequences were obtained from blood, either unsorted or a sorted T cell fraction (not recorded which). The genes are TRBV10-3 and TRBJ2-1; no definite D call. CDR3 DNA sequence: TGTGCCATCGCTCGGGTTCGCTCCTACAATGAGCAGTTCTTC. It specifies CAIARVRSYNEQFF.